This passage covers 8 T cell receptor beta chains from one sample sequenced in a study of regulatory T cells in long-lasting Graves disease. Arm-PCR of CDR3 regions with iRepertoire HTBI primers generated TCR beta libraries. MiXCR, run by TCRdb on the multiplex PCR reads, gives a single entry per CDR3 protein. The sample lists some 340,000 distinct CDR3 sequences, around 23% seen once, with less than 30% in the top ten. The sample's time point: persistent/refractory GD, antithyroid drugs over 5 years with positive TRAb. Researchers made the TCR library from RNA that was extracted from PBMCs. Sequenced here: peripheral blood mononuclear cells (PBMCs), sampled when the disease was refractory, from a patient treated with antithyroid drugs. The source of these receptors is a woman aged 35 to 49 with Graves disease.

The sample holds many counts of this clonotype. The CDR3 nucleotides read TGTGCCAGCAGCGGACAGTTGAATGAAAAACTGTTTTTT. Translation: CASSGQLNEKLFF. The rearrangement uses TRBV7-9 and TRBJ1-4; D may be TRBD1 (6 bases). The germline CDR1 and CDR2 sequences are SEHNR and FQNEAQ (reference sequence). The CDR3 is 13 amino acids. V gave up 5 bases and J gave up 5 bases, with 9 bases separating them.

In this sample, this clonotype turned up many times. V usage is TRBV28 and J usage is TRBJ1-1; 10 nucleotides agree with TRBD1. The CDR3 covers 15 residues. Unmatched junction bases numbered 4, after V lost 6 bases and J lost 0 bases. Looked up from germline, CDR1 is MDHEN and CDR2 is SYDVKM. CDR3 sequence: CASSRTGGMNTEAFF. For the CDR3, the DNA is TGTGCCAGCAGCCGGACAGGGGGTATGAACACTGAAGCTTTCTTT.

The chain is built from TRBV30 and TRBJ1-1; D is perhaps TRBD1 (6 bases). The V and J ends lost 0 bases and 8 bases respectively, with 13 bases between them. The CDR3 contains 13 residues. Per germline, CDR1 GTSNPN and CDR2 SVGIG (reference sequence). The CDR3 bases are TGTGCCTGGAGTGTAAATGCCGGGACAGAAGCTTTCTTT. Residues: CAWSVNAGTEAFF. The full variable domain, in which reference TRBV30 and TRBJ1-1 provide the parts outside the CDR3, is SQTIHQWPATLVQPVGSPLSLECTVEGTSNPNLYWYRQAAGRGLQLLFYSVGIGQISSEVPQNLSASRPQDRQFILSSKKLLLSDSGFYLCAWSVNAGTEAFFGQGTRLTVV.

CDR3 sequence reads: CASSQDSRGNVCEQYF. In DNA form, the CDR3 reads TGTGCCAGCAGCCAAGATTCCCGCGGGAACGTCTGCGAGCAGTACTTC. V and J are TRBV14 and TRBJ2-7; D is possibly TRBD2 (6 bases). This CDR3 has 16 amino acids. Germline V lookup: CDR1 SGHDN, CDR2 FVKESK. V was cut by 0 bases and J by 6 bases, with 18 bases left in between.

This clonotype was recorded many times. The chain has TRBV6-1 and TRBJ1-2; D is perhaps TRBD1 (6 bases). V was trimmed by 8 bases and J by 5 bases, leaving 15 bases between them. Germline V gene lookup returns CDR1 MNHNS and CDR2 SASEGT. This CDR3 is built from 13 residues. CDR3 coding DNA: TGTGCCAGCTCGCCAAGGACAGAGTATGGCTACACCTTC. Protein sequence: CASSPRTEYGYTF.

This clonotype has ten or more counts. The chain uses TRBV2 and TRBJ2-7, with 8 nucleotides matching TRBD2. CDR1 and CDR2 from the germline V gene are SNHLY and FYNNEI. Trimming at V came to 7 bases and at J to 3 bases, leaving 8 bases not matched to a gene. This CDR3 is 14 amino acids long. DNA of the CDR3: TGTGCCAGCATTGGTACTAGCGGATACTACGAGCAGTACTTC. This sequence encodes CASIGTSGYYEQYF.

The genes are TRBV6-5 and TRBJ2-4, with a possible D match to TRBD2 (5 bases). V lost 2 bases and J 1 base, leaving 12 bases between the germline ends. The CDR3 has 16 amino acids. Germline V CDR1 and CDR2: MNHEY, SVGAGI. Written as DNA, the CDR3 is TGTGCCAGCAGTTACGGTCGGGAAAGGGCCAAAAACATTCAGTACTTC. It codes for CASSYGRERAKNIQYF.

This clonotype was seen a few times. The chain has TRBV19 and TRBJ2-2; D perhaps matches TRBD2 (5 bases). CDR1 LNHDA and CDR2 SQIVND come from the germline V gene (reference sequence). The CDR3 length is 14 residues. The V end lost 11 bases, the J end lost 5 bases, and 18 bases lay between the germline ends. Written as DNA, the CDR3 is TGTGCCTCCAGGACTCTGTTGGGTACCGGGGAGCTGTTTTTT. It is translated as CASRTLLGTGELFF.